Presented here are 30 T cell receptor beta chains from one specimen sequenced in a study of metastatic and nonmetastatic thyroid tumors. Patients had received no treatment of any kind before thyroid surgery. TCRdb re-analyzed the PCR reads using MiXCR. The sample yields 55,000 or so clones, roughly 15% seen once. What was sequenced was blood. The receptor source for this set is a female donor with papillary thyroid cancer or a benign thyroid nodule (not recorded which). Some clones in this sample may be carry-over from other donors' samples.

This clone was picked up a small number of times. The gene calls are TRBV15 and TRBJ1-2; D gene ambiguous. The V gene's germline CDR1 is LNHNV and CDR2 YYDKDF (reference sequence). The CDR3 consists of 15 residues. Between the trimmed V and J ends, which lost 1 base and 8 bases, there was a span of 17 bases. This CDR3 reads CATSRGTSPGSGYTF. CDR3 nucleotide sequence: TGTGCCACCAGCAGAGGTACGTCACCTGGTTCAGGCTACACCTTC.

The V gene is TRBV6-6, the J gene TRBJ2-1, with D unresolved. Germline V gives CDR1 MNHNY, CDR2 SVGAGI (reference sequence). Trimming removed 3 bases from V and 3 bases from J, with 6 bases in between. The CDR3 contains 13 residues. The CDR3 bases are TGTGCCAGCAGTTATGACCGCTACAATGAGCAGTTCTTC. The encoded protein is CASSYDRYNEQFF.

A note on this clone: The junction departs from the called germline gene at one end, perhaps through a read error. The chain couples TRBV6-2 or TRBV6-3 to TRBJ1-6; 7 bases fit TRBD1. The CDR3 is made up of 14 amino acids. Germline V gives CDR1 MNHEY, CDR2 SVGEGT. The CDR3, as DNA: TGTGCCAGAAGTTCTAACAGGGGTCTTTCAACCCTCCACTTT. It codes for CARSSNRGLSTLHF.

This clone ranks as medium-sized (0.01 to 0.1%). This sequence joins TRBV6-1 and TRBJ2-7, with unresolved D. Germline V lookup: CDR1 MNHNS, CDR2 SASEGT. V gave up 7 bases and J gave up 3 bases, with 13 bases separating them. This CDR3 has 13 amino acids. CDR3 protein: CASTPQNNYEQYF. Here the CDR3 DNA reads TGTGCCAGCACGCCACAGAATAACTACGAGCAGTACTTC.

The sample holds many counts of this clone. J is TRBJ2-5 and V is TRBV20-1, with 11 bases identical to TRBD2. Per the germline V gene, CDR1 is DFQATT and CDR2 is SNEGSKA (reference sequence). The CDR3 consists of 17 residues. With 2 bases clipped from V and 4 bases from J, the junction kept 12 bases outside the gene matches. The CDR3 DNA sequence: TGCAGTGCTAGACGTTTGGCTAGCGGGAGGTTATCAGAGACCCAGTACTTC. Translating it yields CSARRLASGRLSETQYF.

In its sample, this clone was seen many times. The V call is TRBV6-1, the J call TRBJ2-3; TRBD2 aligns across 9 bases. This CDR3 contains 16 residues. CDR1 and CDR2 (germline): MNHNS, SASEGT. V lost 0 bases, J lost 4 bases, and 5 bases stayed unmatched. Written as DNA, the CDR3 is TGTGCCAGCAGTGAAGCGGGGCGGGAGGGCCCAGATACGCAGTATTTT. It translates to CASSEAGREGPDTQYF.

The table lists this clone with many counts. The chain joins TRBV2 to TRBJ1-3, with unresolved D. The CDR3 extends over 13 amino acids. Between the trimmed V and J ends, which lost 8 bases and 0 bases, there was a span of 8 bases. Germline lookup yields CDR1 SNHLY and CDR2 FYNNEI. The DNA for the CDR3 is TGTGCCAGCGCCTCCTTCTCTGGAAACACCATATATTTT. Translated, it gives CASASFSGNTIYF.

Turning to this clone: Since a much larger clone is just one base distant, this may be a read error. V is TRBV19 and J is TRBJ2-7, with TRBD2 matching over 10 bases. The CDR3 is 18 residues long. Germline CDR1 reads LNHDA; CDR2 reads SQIVND (reference sequence). The trim removed 3 bases at V and 4 bases at J, leaving 15 bases unmatched. As DNA, the CDR3 is TGTGCCAGTAGTATTGGTTCCCGCCTAGCGGGAGTTGGATACGAGCAGTACTTC. This codes for CASSIGSRLAGVGYEQYF.

In this sample, this clone turned up many times. A much larger clone sits a single nucleotide away, making a read error possible. The chain is built from TRBV28 and TRBJ2-7, with D tentatively TRBD2 (7 bases). This CDR3 has 13 residues. CDR1 MDHEN and CDR2 SYDVKM come from the germline V gene. The CDR3 region has the DNA TGTACCAGCAGTTGGGGGCGGGGGCACGAGCAGTACTTC. It yields the protein CTSSWGRGHEQYF.

This clone was observed at least ten times. J is TRBJ2-7 and V is TRBV2; 11 positions agree with TRBD2. The CDR3 runs 15 residues. The V and J ends lost 11 bases and 5 bases, in that order; junction bases with no gene match: 14. The germline gives CDR1 SNHLY, CDR2 FYNNEI. In DNA, the CDR3 is TGTGCCGGGGAAGATAGCGGGAGGGCTCCAAACGAGCAGTACTTC. Protein sequence: CAGEDSGRAPNEQYF.

This clone is medium-sized. The CDR3 sequence: CASRTKQGRLGEQYF. For the CDR3, the DNA is TGTGCCAGCAGGACTAAACAGGGGCGACTGGGAGAGCAGTACTTC. This chain uses TRBV2 with TRBJ2-7, with 7 bases lining up with TRBD1. This CDR3 region has 15 residues. From germline, CDR1 is SNHLY and CDR2 FYNNEI. Trimming removed 6 bases from V and 7 bases from J; junction bases left unmatched: 15.

This clone was seen ten or more times. This chain links TRBV6-4 with TRBJ2-3; 15 bases align to TRBD2. This CDR3 is 16 amino acids long. Looked up from germline, CDR1 is MRHNA and CDR2 is SNTAGT. V shed 3 bases, J shed 6 bases, and the junction held 4 bases outside the gene matches. CDR3 nucleotides: TGTGCCAGCAGTGAAGGACTAGCGGGAGGGCCGGATACGCAGTATTTT. Protein: CASSEGLAGGPDTQYF.

The chain joins TRBV6-2 or TRBV6-3 to TRBJ2-7; D remains unclear. The CDR3 is made up of 15 amino acids. Per germline, CDR1 MNHEY and CDR2 SVGEGT. Deletions cut 2 bases from V and 0 bases from J, with 11 bases between. The CDR3 DNA sequence: TGTGCCAGCAGTTACGAGGCCGGCGTCTCCTACGAGCAGTACTTC. Translating it yields CASSYEAGVSYEQYF.

This clone has at least ten counts. A junction boundary mismatches the germline segment, possibly from a read error. The rearrangement links TRBV12-3 or TRBV12-4 to TRBJ2-5; TRBD1 agrees at 7 bases. The CDR3 contains 11 residues. CDR3 in amino acids: CASSRLGTVEF. As DNA, the CDR3 is TGTGCCAGCAGCCGGCTCGGGACAGTAGAGTTC.

This clone appeared many times. The V and J genes are TRBV15 and TRBJ2-3, with 10 bases identical to TRBD2. The CDR3 consists of 17 residues. The germline V gene encodes CDR1 LNHNV and CDR2 YYDKDF (reference sequence). V gave up 3 bases and J gave up 6 bases; unmatched junction bases: 12. Written as DNA, the CDR3 is TGTGCCACCAGCAGGCCCTTAGAGCGGGAGGGTTTCGATACGCAGTATTTT. It is translated as CATSRPLEREGFDTQYF.

This clone was seen only a few times. The chain has TRBV6-1 and TRBJ2-7; 8 nucleotides match TRBD2. This CDR3 region has 12 residues. Germline CDR1 MNHNS, CDR2 SASEGT. With 8 bases clipped from V and 1 base from J, the junction kept 1 base outside the gene matches. The CDR3 DNA sequence: TGTGCCAGCGGGACTAGATCCTACGAGCAGTACTTC. Encoded protein: CASGTRSYEQYF.

In its sample, this clone was seen many times. The chain has TRBV28 and TRBJ2-5, with 9 bases lining up with TRBD1. Germline trimming cut 6 bases from V and 5 bases from J; bases unmatched to any gene: 19. Germline values: CDR1 MDHEN, CDR2 SYDVKM. This CDR3 spans 18 amino acids. The CDR3 spells CASRLGRHRGLRVETQYF. CDR3 coding DNA: TGTGCCAGCAGGTTAGGGCGGCACAGGGGGCTTAGAGTCGAGACCCAGTACTTC. The full variable domain, with the rest looked up from reference TRBV28 and TRBJ2-5, is DVKVTQSSRYLVKRTGEKVFLECVQDMDHENMFWYRQDPGLGLRLIYFSYDVKMKEKGDIPEGYSVSREKKERFSLILESASTNQTSMYLCASRLGRHRGLRVETQYFGPGTRLLVL.

This clone was seen at least ten times. V gene TRBV7-3 combines with J gene TRBJ2-2; no reliable D call. This CDR3 comprises 13 residues. Germline CDR1 is SGHTA and CDR2 is FQGTGA. The ends were cut back, 4 bases at V and 4 bases at J, with 7 bases in the middle. The CDR3 DNA follows: TGTGCCAGCAGCTACACTTCCACCGGGGAGCTGTTTTTT. Its protein is CASSYTSTGELFF.

This clone showed up many times. The chain joins TRBV28 to TRBJ2-7; D unresolved. Deletions cut 4 bases from V and 3 bases from J, with 10 bases between. From germline, CDR1 is MDHEN and CDR2 SYDVKM. The CDR3 spans 13 residues. The CDR3 sequence is CASSSPNSYEQYF. In DNA form, the CDR3 reads TGTGCCAGCAGTTCACCAAACAGCTACGAGCAGTACTTC.

This clone was seen ten or more times. V usage is TRBV7-3 and J usage is TRBJ2-2; D remains unclear. Trimming took 6 bases from V and 5 from J, leaving 7 bases between them. Germline V gene lookup returns CDR1 SGHTA and CDR2 FQGTGA. This CDR3 is 12 amino acids long. The CDR3 loop reads CASSFVTGELFF. DNA of the CDR3: TGTGCCAGCAGTTTTGTTACCGGGGAGCTGTTTTTT.

As regards this clone: A much larger clone is a single base away; this may be a read error. The chain carries TRBV29-1 and TRBJ2-1; no firm D call. CDR1 and CDR2 from the germline V gene are SQVTM and ANQGSEA. V was pared by 2 bases and J by 8 bases, with 16 bases between. The CDR3 sequence is 14 residues long. The CDR3 is CSVESMAKTYEQFF. CDR3 nucleotide sequence: TGCAGCGTTGAATCCATGGCGAAGACGTATGAGCAGTTCTTC.

This clone appeared a few times. Different DNA sequences within this sample yield the same CDR3. This CDR3 is CASSSARTGVINQPQHF. The CDR3 DNA sequence: TGTGCCAGCTCGTCTGCCAGGACAGGGGTCATCAATCAGCCCCAGCATTTT. The chain couples TRBV18 to TRBJ1-5, with TRBD1 identical over 9 bases. Germline-derived CDR1 and CDR2 are KGHSH and LQKENI. The length of the CDR3 is 17 residues. The V gene end was trimmed by 6 bases and the J gene end by 3 bases; junction bases not matched to a gene: 12.

Ten or more counts support this clone. The chain combines TRBV28 with TRBJ2-7; D unresolved. CDR3 length equals 15 residues. V shed 6 bases and J shed 0 bases, with 15 bases lying between them. Germline V lookup: CDR1 MDHEN, CDR2 SYDVKM. CDR3 DNA sequence: TGTGCCAGCAGACTCCCTCACGGAATCTCCTACGAGCAGTACTTC. It specifies CASRLPHGISYEQYF.

This clone was found many times. J is TRBJ2-5 and V is TRBV28; unclear D gene. Trimming shortened V by 3 bases and J by 7 bases, and 12 bases separated the two germline ends. The CDR3 runs to 13 residues. CDR1 is MDHEN and CDR2 is SYDVKM in the germline V gene. CDR3 loop: CASSFGVPGTQYF. The CDR3 nucleotides read TGTGCCAGCAGTTTCGGCGTCCCTGGGACCCAGTACTTC.

This clone has more than one count but fewer than ten. This chain joins TRBV11-1 and TRBJ2-7; TRBD1 aligns across 10 bases. Trimming took 4 bases from V and 6 from J; bases not matched to a gene: 12. Looked up from germline, CDR1 is SGHAT and CDR2 is FQDESV (reference sequence). The CDR3 is 16 residues long. Here the CDR3 reads CASSSPSGTGELEQYF. CDR3 sequence (DNA): TGTGCCAGCAGCTCACCCTCCGGGACAGGGGAGCTCGAGCAGTACTTC.

This clone was seen at least ten times. V gene TRBV24-1 combines with J gene TRBJ1-5; D remains unclear. The germline gives CDR1 KGHDR, CDR2 SFDVKD. CDR3 length: 12 residues. With 9 bases removed from V and 5 bases from J, the gap between germline ends came to 10 bases. CDR3 protein: CATPDRYQPQHF. The DNA of the CDR3 is TGTGCCACCCCTGATCGGTATCAGCCCCAGCATTTT.

This clone came up a few times. The rearrangement joins TRBV28 to TRBJ2-7; D not certain. There are 16 residues in the CDR3. Per the germline V gene, CDR1 is MDHEN and CDR2 is SYDVKM. Between the trimmed V and J ends, which lost 3 bases and 8 bases, there was a span of 23 bases. CDR3 residues: CASSFFSFWAPLQQYF. The CDR3 nucleotides read TGTGCCAGCAGTTTTTTTAGTTTCTGGGCACCGCTCCAGCAGTACTTC. Combining the CDR3 with reference TRBV28 and TRBJ2-7 gives the whole variable domain DVKVTQSSRYLVKRTGEKVFLECVQDMDHENMFWYRQDPGLGLRLIYFSYDVKMKEKGDIPEGYSVSREKKERFSLILESASTNQTSMYLCASSFFSFWAPLQQYFGPGTRLTVT.

This clone was recorded a few times. The junction departs from the called germline gene at one end, perhaps through a read error. The V call is TRBV28, the J call TRBJ2-7; D perhaps matches TRBD2 (6 bases). Germline V gene sequence: CDR1 MDHEN, CDR2 SYDVKM. CDR3 length: 14 amino acids. CDR3 residues: CTSIFGWRGYEQYF. DNA of the CDR3: TGTACCAGCATTTTCGGTTGGCGGGGTTACGAGCAGTACTTC.

This clone is medium-sized in the sample. This sequence joins TRBV6-1 and TRBJ2-7; TRBD1 aligns across 9 bases. Germline values: CDR1 MNHNS, CDR2 SASEGT. This CDR3 region has 13 residues. J gave up 5 bases and V 7 bases, and 6 bases lay outside the gene matches. In nucleotides, the CDR3 is TGTGCCAGCAAGCTGGGACAGGGTGACGAGCAGTACTTC. Amino acid sequence: CASKLGQGDEQYF.

This clone has ten or more counts. The J gene is TRBJ1-2, the V gene TRBV14; 8 bases fit TRBD1. Trimming at V came to 2 bases and at J to 4 bases, leaving 6 bases not matched to a gene. The CDR3 has 15 residues. Germline V gene lookup returns CDR1 SGHDN and CDR2 FVKESK. CDR3: CASSQFDRGGYGYTF. CDR3 sequence (DNA): TGTGCCAGCAGCCAATTCGACAGGGGTGGCTATGGCTACACCTTC.